The next 18 T cell receptor beta chains were all read from a single sample in a study of T-cell memory formation after mild COVID-19. TCRdb re-analysed the 5' RACE reads in MiXCR, keeping a single row per CDR3 protein. Seen here are around 320,000 distinct CDR3 sequences, roughly an eighth observed once, and the top ten hold approximately 22%. The specimen sequenced was PBMCs or a T cell subset sorted from them (not recorded which). All receptors derive from a man aged 18-30 years who had mild COVID-19 (a few samples of this study predate the infection). Cell type and time point are not known.

This chain uses TRBV20-1 with TRBJ2-5; possibly TRBD1 or TRBD2 for D (7 bases each). Germline V gene data show CDR1 as DFQATT and CDR2 as SNEGSKA (reference sequence). The CDR3 sequence is 13 residues long. The V end lost 7 bases, the J end lost 2 bases, and 14 bases lay between the germline ends. CDR3 nucleotide sequence: TGCAGTGGAGCGGGACAGAATCAAGAGACCCAGTACTTC. Its translation is CSGAGQNQETQYF.

This clonotype has only a few counts. The rearrangement uses TRBV7-2 and TRBJ2-7; possibly TRBD1 for D (6 bases). The CDR3 is made up of 15 amino acids. Germline V gene sequence: CDR1 SGHTA, CDR2 FQGNSA. Deletions cut 1 base from V and 6 bases from J, with 16 bases between. The CDR3 region is CASSLVASMGAEQYF. The CDR3 DNA reads TGTGCCAGCAGCTTAGTTGCGTCGATGGGGGCCGAGCAGTACTTC.

This chain connects TRBV20-1 to TRBJ1-1; D not certain. Germline V gene sequence: CDR1 DFQATT, CDR2 SNEGSKA (reference sequence). V was shortened by 6 bases and J by 4 bases, with 9 bases between the two germline ends. The length of the CDR3 is 11 residues. The CDR3 DNA follows: TGCAGTGCACCGAGAGGCACTGAAGCTTTCTTT. Its translation is CSAPRGTEAFF.

This clonotype was observed a handful of times. The genes are TRBV5-6 and TRBJ2-1, with D uncertain. Germline V CDR1 and CDR2: SGHDT, YYEEEE. With 5 bases removed from V and 2 bases from J, the gap between germline ends came to 8 bases. There are 13 residues in the CDR3. The CDR3 coding sequence is TGTGCCAGCAGGCGGACCACCTACAATGAGCAGTTCTTC. The encoded protein is CASRRTTYNEQFF. Combining the CDR3 with reference TRBV5-6 and TRBJ2-1 gives the whole variable domain DAGVTQSPTHLIKTRGQQVTLRCSPKSGHDTVSWYQQALGQGPQFIFQYYEEEERQRGNFPDRFSGHQFPNYSSELNVNALLLGDSALYLCASRRTTYNEQFFGPGTRLTVL.

This clonotype was seen more than once but under ten times. The chain links TRBV7-7 to TRBJ2-3; unclear D gene. Germline V gene data show CDR1 as SSHAT and CDR2 as FNYEAQ (reference sequence). The CDR3 runs 13 residues. V shed 5 bases and J shed 7 bases, with 13 bases lying between them. CDR3 loop: CASSLLLEHTQYF. DNA for the CDR3: TGTGCCAGCAGCCTGCTTTTGGAACATACGCAGTATTTT.

The chain couples TRBV7-3 to TRBJ2-3; 9 nucleotides align to TRBD2. The length of the CDR3 is 15 residues. V trimming: 2 bases; J trimming: 6 bases; junction bases outside the gene matches: 6. Per the germline V gene, CDR1 is SGHTA and CDR2 is FQGTGA. The CDR3 DNA reads as TGTGCCAGCAGCTTACGCGGGGGGGACGTGGATACGCAGTATTTT. Amino acids: CASSLRGGDVDTQYF.

CDR3 protein: CATADDGTANTGELFF. CDR3 sequence (DNA): TGCGCCACCGCCGATGATGGGACTGCGAACACCGGGGAGCTGTTTTTT. The chain links TRBV4-3 to TRBJ2-2; possible D gene TRBD2, 6 bases. The V gene lost 10 bases and the J gene lost 0 bases, with 18 bases spanning the gap. This CDR3 contains 16 residues. Looked up from germline, CDR1 is LGHNA and CDR2 is YSLEER.

This chain links TRBV5-1 with TRBJ2-5; 9 bases agree with TRBD2. The germline V gene has CDR1 SGHRS and CDR2 YFSETQ. Trimming at V came to 0 bases and at J to 5 bases, leaving 5 bases not matched to a gene. The length of the CDR3 is 15 residues. CDR3 region: CASSLGTSGFETQYF. The CDR3 nucleotides read TGCGCCAGCAGCTTGGGTACTAGCGGGTTTGAGACCCAGTACTTC. Full variable domain (rest looked up from reference TRBV5-1 and TRBJ2-5): KAGVTQTPRYLIKTRGQQVTLSCSPISGHRSVSWYQQTPGQGLQFLFEYFSETQRNKGNFPGRFSGRQFSNSRSEMNVSTLELGDSALYLCASSLGTSGFETQYFGPGTRLLVL.

CDR3 DNA: TGTGCCAGCAGCTTAGAATCCCCATTCAAGGAGACCCAGTACTTC. Translation gives CASSLESPFKETQYF. The rearrangement links TRBV7-6 to TRBJ2-5, with unresolved D. The germline CDR1 and CDR2 sequences are SGHVS and FNYEAQ. The CDR3 runs 15 residues. V was trimmed by 1 base and J by 5 bases, leaving 14 bases between them.

This clonotype has more than one count but fewer than ten. This chain uses TRBV30 with TRBJ2-3; no firm D call. The CDR3 is made up of 15 amino acids. Germline V CDR1 and CDR2: GTSNPN, SVGIG (reference sequence). V lost 2 bases and J lost 1, with 13 bases in between. CDR3 amino acids: CAWSWVGFGTDTQYF. CDR3 coding DNA: TGTGCCTGGAGTTGGGTGGGGTTCGGCACAGATACGCAGTATTTT.

The chain joins TRBV4-2 to TRBJ2-3; maybe TRBD2 (5 bases). CDR1 and CDR2 (germline): LGHNA, YNFKEQ. CDR3 length: 16 residues. The V end lost 0 bases, the J end lost 2 bases, and 12 bases lay between the germline ends. The CDR3 DNA sequence: TGTGCCAGCAGCCAAGACCTAAGGACTTACACAGATACGCAGTATTTT. As protein: CASSQDLRTYTDTQYF.

The chain links TRBV6-2 or TRBV6-3 to TRBJ2-7; 10 bases are a match to TRBD2. Germline trimming cut 2 bases from V and 3 bases from J; bases unmatched to any gene: 7. The CDR3 is 16 amino acids. Looked up from germline, CDR1 is MNHEY and CDR2 is SVGEGT. The CDR3 sequence: CASSYALAGAVYEQYV. The CDR3 bases are TGTGCCAGCAGTTACGCGCTAGCGGGGGCCGTCTACGAGCAGTACGTC.

This clonotype was picked up a small number of times. This sequence joins TRBV6-5 and TRBJ2-6, with D perhaps being TRBD1 or TRBD2 (5 bases each). Germline V gene data show CDR1 as MNHEY and CDR2 as SVGAGI. This CDR3 is 17 amino acids long. The V end lost 6 bases, the J end lost 0 bases, and 15 bases lay between the germline ends. The CDR3 is CASRSSGRTSGANVLTF. The CDR3 DNA reads TGTGCCAGCAGGTCCTCGGGACGGACCTCTGGGGCCAACGTCCTGACTTTC.

In its sample, this clonotype was seen many times. The chain is built from TRBV5-4 and TRBJ2-3; possibly TRBD2 for D (7 bases). CDR1 and CDR2 from the germline V gene are SGHNT and YYREEE (reference sequence). With 3 bases removed from V and 5 bases from J, the gap between germline ends came to 13 bases. The CDR3 is made up of 14 amino acids. The CDR3 bases are TGTGCCAGCAGCTCCAAGGGGGGGGGAGATACGCAGTATTTT. Translation gives CASSSKGGGDTQYF. The entire variable domain, with the rest obtained from reference TRBV5-4 and TRBJ2-3, is as follows: ETGVTQSPTHLIKTRGQQVTLRCSSQSGHNTVSWYQQALGQGPQFIFQYYREEENGRGNFPPRFSGLQFPNYSSELNVNALELDDSALYLCASSSKGGGDTQYFGPGTRLTVL.

The chain employs TRBV5-4 and TRBJ2-3; D perhaps matches TRBD2 (5 bases). The CDR3 is 15 amino acids. Germline-derived CDR1 and CDR2 are SGHNT and YYREEE (reference sequence). V lost 1 base to trimming and J lost 0 bases, with 9 bases between them. CDR3 nucleotide sequence: TGTGCCAGCAGCTTGAGGGAGAAAAGCACAGATACGCAGTATTTT. The encoded protein is CASSLREKSTDTQYF.

The V gene is TRBV5-4, the J gene TRBJ2-3, with 12 positions matching TRBD2. The V gene's germline CDR1 is SGHNT and CDR2 YYREEE (reference sequence). The CDR3 is 18 residues long. V lost 4 bases and J lost 4; bases outside the gene matches: 13. The CDR3 nucleotides read TGTGCCAGCAGCCAGGGCGCACTAGCGGGGGGTAGTGCAGATACGCAGTATTTT. Its translation is CASSQGALAGGSADTQYF.

This clonotype was picked up a small number of times. The chain couples TRBV6-6 to TRBJ2-5; 8 nucleotides match TRBD1. Per germline, CDR1 MNHNY and CDR2 SVGAGI (reference sequence). CDR3 length equals 14 residues. The junction had 7 bases not matched to a gene; V was cut back by 5 bases and J by 5 bases. The CDR3 DNA is TGTGCCAGCAGTACAGGACAGGGCGGCGAGACCCAGTACTTC. Its protein product is CASSTGQGGETQYF.

The V call is TRBV29-1, the J call TRBJ1-2; D might be TRBD1 (6 bases). V was shortened by 7 bases and J by 2 bases, with 14 bases between the two germline ends. The CDR3 extends over 13 amino acids. Germline values: CDR1 SQVTM, CDR2 ANQGSEA. CDR3 nucleotides: TGCAGCGCCCACCCTCAGGGGAACTATGGCTACACCTTC. The encoded protein is CSAHPQGNYGYTF.